This T cell receptor (beta chain) was identified during a study of CD8 T cells in ankylosing spondylitis. Broader study findings: Those disease-linked clones were CD8+; they were also relatively rare in peripheral blood. Ankylosing spondylitis blood appeared to carry a characteristic TCR beta motif of roughly 8 highly homologous variants.

The CDR3 consists of 13 residues. V was clipped by 4 bases and J by 4 bases, with 11 bases between them. Germline V CDR1 and CDR2: SGHRS, YFSETQ. About this clonotype itself: Its target is unknown.

TCRdb passed the 5' RACE reads through MiXCR, listing each CDR3 protein once. The sample includes roughly 250,000 distinct CDR3 sequences, over 8.5% of them seen just once. Sequences were obtained from blood, either unsorted or a sorted T cell fraction (not recorded which). The rearrangement joins TRBV5-1 to TRBJ2-5; tentatively, D is TRBD1 (6 bases). The receptor comes from a male donor with ankylosing spondylitis or in good health (not recorded which). The DNA for the CDR3 is TGCGCCAGCAGCCCAGACAGGTCAGAGACCCAGTACTTC. Translating gives CASSPDRSETQYF. Supplemented by reference TRBV5-1 and TRBJ2-5, the full variable domain reads KAGVTQTPRYLIKTRGQQVTLSCSPISGHRSVSWYQQTPGQGLQFLFEYFSETQRNKGNFPGRFSGRQFSNSRSEMNVSTLELGDSALYLCASSPDRSETQYFGPGTRLLVL.